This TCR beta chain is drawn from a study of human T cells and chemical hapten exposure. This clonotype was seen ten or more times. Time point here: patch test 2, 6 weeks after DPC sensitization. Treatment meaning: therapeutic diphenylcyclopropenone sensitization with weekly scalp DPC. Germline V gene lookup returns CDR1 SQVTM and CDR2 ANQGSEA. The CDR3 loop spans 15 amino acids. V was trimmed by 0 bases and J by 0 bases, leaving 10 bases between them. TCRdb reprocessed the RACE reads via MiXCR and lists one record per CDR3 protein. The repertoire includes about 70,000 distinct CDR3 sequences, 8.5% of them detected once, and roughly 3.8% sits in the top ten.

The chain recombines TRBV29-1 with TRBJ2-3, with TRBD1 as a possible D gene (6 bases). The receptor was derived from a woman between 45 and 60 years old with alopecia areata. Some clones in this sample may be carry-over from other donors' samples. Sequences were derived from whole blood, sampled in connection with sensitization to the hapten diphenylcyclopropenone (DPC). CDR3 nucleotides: TGCAGCGTTGAAGATTGGACAGCGAGCACAGATACGCAGTATTTT. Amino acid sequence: CSVEDWTASTDTQYF.